The sequence of this T cell receptor beta chain was determined in a study of blood T cells in healthy people across ages. There are many counts of this clonotype. Together with a sample-barcoded 5' primer, a J-beta primer mix was included in a second PCR lasting about 7 to 11 cycles. TCRdb re-analysed the 5' RACE reads in MiXCR, keeping a single row per CDR3 protein. This sample carries around 1,500,000 distinct CDR3 sequences, roughly 30% of them seen once, and the ten largest clones take about 8%. Germline loops: CDR1 MNHEY, CDR2 SVGAGI. Unmatched junction bases numbered 7, after V lost 3 bases and J lost 4 bases. The CDR3 has 16 residues.

The sequenced sample was blood. The chain joins TRBV6-5 to TRBJ2-5, with 11 bases that match TRBD1. The TCR comes from a woman aged 30 to 39 in good health. The CDR3 region has the DNA TGTGCCAGCAGTTATGAAGGGACAGGGGGGGGAGAGACCCAGTACTTC. Its translation is CASSYEGTGGGETQYF.